A single sample gave rise to the 8 T cell receptor beta chains below, sequenced in a study of cytomegalovirus exposure and HLA in healthy donors. Repertoires were generated with immunoSEQ multiplex PCR, while TCRdb's copy carries only in-frame clones and drops some. The sample has fewer than 400,000 clones; roughly 89% are singletons. Material for sequencing was PBMCs. The receptors originated from a woman between 18 and 30 years old in good health and CMV-seronegative.

The genes are TRBV19 and TRBJ2-7, with 11 bases aligning to TRBD1. The CDR3 length is 15 residues. Germline V CDR1 and CDR2: LNHDA, SQIVND (reference sequence). Germline trimming cut 3 bases from V and 2 bases from J; bases unmatched to any gene: 3. Here the CDR3 reads CASSIPGQGAYEQYF. The CDR3 DNA follows: TGTGCCAGTAGTATCCCGGGACAGGGGGCCTACGAGCAGTACTTC.

This chain joins TRBV5-6 and TRBJ1-2, with D perhaps TRBD1 (5 bases). Trimming took 3 bases from V and 1 from J, leaving 13 bases between them. Germline CDR1 reads SGHDT; CDR2 reads YYEEEE. This CDR3 is 15 amino acids long. The CDR3 sequence is CASSSVGVDNYGYTF. In DNA, the CDR3 is TGTGCCAGCAGCTCGGTAGGGGTAGATAACTATGGCTACACCTTC.

V gene TRBV10-3 combines with J gene TRBJ1-1, with 8 nucleotides matching TRBD1. In germline, CDR1 is ENHRY, CDR2 SYGVKD. The V gene end was trimmed by 7 bases and the J gene end by 4 bases; junction bases not matched to a gene: 8. The CDR3 sequence is 14 residues long. CDR3 residues: CAITKQDRGTEAFF. CDR3 sequence (DNA): TGTGCCATCACCAAACAAGACAGGGGCACTGAAGCTTTCTTT.

This clone has only one observation. The rearrangement links TRBV9 to TRBJ2-7, with D perhaps TRBD2 (6 bases). Germline CDR1 SGDLS, CDR2 YYNGEE. There are 15 residues in the CDR3. Trimming cost V 0 bases and J 2 bases, with 12 bases left between them. DNA of the CDR3: TGTGCCAGCAGCGTAGGGTTAGCGGCCACCTACGAGCAGTACTTC. Translated, it gives CASSVGLAATYEQYF.

Comment on this clone: A much larger clone lies a single base off, so this may be a read error. The same CDR3 is also encoded by other DNA sequences in this sample. The rearrangement uses TRBV7-9 and TRBJ1-2; a possible D gene is TRBD1 (5 bases). The CDR3 runs to 12 residues. Germline-derived CDR1 and CDR2 are SEHNR and FQNEAQ (reference sequence). Trimming left V 4 bases short and J 5 bases short, with 8 bases between. The CDR3 nucleotides read TGTGCCAGCAGCTCGCAGGGATATGGCTACACCTTC. It specifies CASSSQGYGYTF. The full variable domain, its missing parts supplied by reference TRBV7-9 and TRBJ1-2, is DTGVSQNPRHKITKRGQNVTFRCDPISEHNRLYWYRQTLGQGPEFLTYFQNEAQLEKSRLLSDRFSAERPKGSFSTLEIQRTEQGDSAMYLCASSSQGYGYTFGSGTRLTVV.

The chain employs TRBV15 and TRBJ1-5; D not certain. This CDR3 spans 13 amino acids. The germline gives CDR1 LNHNV, CDR2 YYDKDF (reference sequence). V lost 2 bases and J 3 bases, leaving 5 bases between the germline ends. CDR3 sequence reads: CATSRQYNQPQHF. Here the CDR3 DNA reads TGTGCCACCAGCAGACAGTACAATCAGCCCCAGCATTTT. Drawing the rest from reference TRBV15 and TRBJ1-5, the complete variable domain is DAMVIQNPRYQVTQFGKPVTLSCSQTLNHNVMYWYQQKSSQAPKLLFHYYDKDFNNEADTPDNFQSRRPNTSFCFLDIRSPGLGDTAMYLCATSRQYNQPQHFGDGTRLSIL.

This clone was picked up one time. This rearrangement joins TRBV27 to TRBJ2-5; tentative D call: TRBD2 (6 bases). The germline V gene has CDR1 MNHEY and CDR2 SMNVEV (reference sequence). The CDR3 is made up of 14 amino acids. Trimming removed 8 bases from V and 4 bases from J, with 17 bases in between. This chain's CDR3 is CASSALGGIETQYF. DNA for the CDR3: TGTGCCAGCTCAGCCCTGGGGGGTATAGAGACCCAGTACTTC.

The chain links TRBV19 to TRBJ1-2; no clear D. V was shortened by 3 bases and J by 8 bases, with 10 bases between the two germline ends. Germline CDR1 and CDR2: LNHDA and SQIVND (reference sequence). The CDR3 sequence is 12 residues long. CDR3 region: CASSIGSKGYTF. The CDR3 nucleotides are TGTGCCAGTAGTATCGGTAGTAAGGGCTACACCTTC.